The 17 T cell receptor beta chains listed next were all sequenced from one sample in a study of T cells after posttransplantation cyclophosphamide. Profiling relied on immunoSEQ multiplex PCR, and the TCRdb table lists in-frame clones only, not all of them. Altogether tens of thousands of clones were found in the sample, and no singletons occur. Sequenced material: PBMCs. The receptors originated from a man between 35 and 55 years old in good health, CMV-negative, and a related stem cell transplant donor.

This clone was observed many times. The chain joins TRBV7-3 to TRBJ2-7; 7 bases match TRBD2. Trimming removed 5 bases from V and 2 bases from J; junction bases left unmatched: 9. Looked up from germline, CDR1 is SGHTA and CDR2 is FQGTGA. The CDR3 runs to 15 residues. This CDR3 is CASSLAAGTAYEQYF. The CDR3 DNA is TGTGCCAGCAGCCTAGCGGCGGGGACCGCCTACGAGCAGTACTTC. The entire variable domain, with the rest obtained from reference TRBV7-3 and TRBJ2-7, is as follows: GAGVSQTPSNKVTEKGKYVELRCDPISGHTALYWYRQSLGQGPEFLIYFQGTGAADDSGLPNDRFFAVRPEGSVSTLKIQRTERGDSAVYLCASSLAAGTAYEQYFGPGTRLTVT.

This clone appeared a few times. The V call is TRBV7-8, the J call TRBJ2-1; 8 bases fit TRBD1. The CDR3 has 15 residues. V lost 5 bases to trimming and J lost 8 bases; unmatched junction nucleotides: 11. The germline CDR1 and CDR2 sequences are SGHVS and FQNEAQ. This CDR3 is CASSQRTGSNDEQFF. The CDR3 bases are TGTGCCAGCAGCCAACGGACAGGGAGTAACGATGAGCAGTTCTTC.

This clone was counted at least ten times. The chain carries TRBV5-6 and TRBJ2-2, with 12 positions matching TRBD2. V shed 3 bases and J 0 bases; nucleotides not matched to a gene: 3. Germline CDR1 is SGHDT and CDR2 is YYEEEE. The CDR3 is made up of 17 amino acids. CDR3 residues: CASSSWTSGTNTGELFF. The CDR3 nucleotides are TGTGCCAGCAGCTCTTGGACTAGCGGGACGAACACCGGGGAGCTGTTTTTT. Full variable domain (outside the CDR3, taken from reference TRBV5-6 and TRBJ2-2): DAGVTQSPTHLIKTRGQQVTLRCSPKSGHDTVSWYQQALGQGPQFIFQYYEEEERQRGNFPDRFSGHQFPNYSSELNVNALLLGDSALYLCASSSWTSGTNTGELFFGEGSRLTVL.

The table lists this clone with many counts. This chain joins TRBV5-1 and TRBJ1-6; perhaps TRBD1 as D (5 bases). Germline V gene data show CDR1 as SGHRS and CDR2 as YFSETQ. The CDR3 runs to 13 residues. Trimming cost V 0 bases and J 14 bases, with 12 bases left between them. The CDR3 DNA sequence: TGCGCCAGCAGCTTGGAGGGGATGGTAGCCCTCCACTTT. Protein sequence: CASSLEGMVALHF. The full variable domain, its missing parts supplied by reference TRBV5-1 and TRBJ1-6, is KAGVTQTPRYLIKTRGQQVTLSCSPISGHRSVSWYQQTPGQGLQFLFEYFSETQRNKGNFPGRFSGRQFSNSRSEMNVSTLELGDSALYLCASSLEGMVALHFGNGTRLTVT.

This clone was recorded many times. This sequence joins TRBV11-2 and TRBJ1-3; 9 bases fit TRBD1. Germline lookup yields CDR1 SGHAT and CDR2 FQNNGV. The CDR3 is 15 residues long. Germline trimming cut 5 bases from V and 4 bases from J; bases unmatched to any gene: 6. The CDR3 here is CASSQQGAGGNTIYF. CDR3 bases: TGTGCCAGCAGCCAACAGGGGGCTGGGGGAAACACCATATATTTT. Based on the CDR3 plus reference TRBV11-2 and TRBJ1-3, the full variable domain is EAGVAQSPRYKIIEKRQSVAFWCNPISGHATLYWYQQILGQGPKLLIQFQNNGVVDDSQLPKDRFSAERLKGVDSTLKIQPAKLEDSAVYLCASSQQGAGGNTIYFGEGSWLTVV.

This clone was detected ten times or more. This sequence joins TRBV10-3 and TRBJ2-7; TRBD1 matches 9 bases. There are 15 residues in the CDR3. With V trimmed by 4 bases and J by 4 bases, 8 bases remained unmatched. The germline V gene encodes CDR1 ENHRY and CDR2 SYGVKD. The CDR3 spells CAISGSPGTGYEQYV. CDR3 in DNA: TGTGCCATCAGTGGAAGTCCCGGGACAGGGTACGAGCAGTACGTC.

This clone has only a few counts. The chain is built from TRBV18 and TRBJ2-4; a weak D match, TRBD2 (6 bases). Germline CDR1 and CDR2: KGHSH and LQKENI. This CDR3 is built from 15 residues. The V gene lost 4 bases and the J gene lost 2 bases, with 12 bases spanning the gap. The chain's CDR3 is CASSLGGTTKNIQYF. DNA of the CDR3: TGTGCCAGCTCACTGGGGGGTACGACCAAAAACATTCAGTACTTC.

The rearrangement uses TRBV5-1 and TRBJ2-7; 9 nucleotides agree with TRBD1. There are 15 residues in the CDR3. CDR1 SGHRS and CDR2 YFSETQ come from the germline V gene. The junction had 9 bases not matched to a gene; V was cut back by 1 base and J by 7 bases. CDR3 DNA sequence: TGCGCCAGCAGCTTGCCGGGACAGGGCTTGAGAGAGCAGTACTTC. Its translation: CASSLPGQGLREQYF.

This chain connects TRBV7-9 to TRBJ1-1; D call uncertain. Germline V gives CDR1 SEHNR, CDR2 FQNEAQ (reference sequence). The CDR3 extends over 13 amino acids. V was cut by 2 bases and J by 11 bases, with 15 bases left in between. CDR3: CASSLIGPDYAFF. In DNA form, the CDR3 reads TGTGCCAGCAGCTTAATCGGCCCCGACTATGCTTTCTTT.

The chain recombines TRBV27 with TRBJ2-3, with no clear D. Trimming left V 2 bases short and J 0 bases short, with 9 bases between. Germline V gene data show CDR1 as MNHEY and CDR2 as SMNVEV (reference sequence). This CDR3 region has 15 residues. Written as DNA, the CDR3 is TGTGCCAGCAGTTTAATACCCGGGAGCACAGATACGCAGTATTTT. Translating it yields CASSLIPGSTDTQYF.

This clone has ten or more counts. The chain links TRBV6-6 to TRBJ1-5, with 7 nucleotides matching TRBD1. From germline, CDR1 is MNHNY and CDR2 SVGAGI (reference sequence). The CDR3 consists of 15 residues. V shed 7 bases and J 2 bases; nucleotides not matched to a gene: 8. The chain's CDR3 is CASTLTGQGNQPQHF. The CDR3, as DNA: TGTGCCAGCACTTTGACCGGACAGGGCAATCAGCCCCAGCATTTT.

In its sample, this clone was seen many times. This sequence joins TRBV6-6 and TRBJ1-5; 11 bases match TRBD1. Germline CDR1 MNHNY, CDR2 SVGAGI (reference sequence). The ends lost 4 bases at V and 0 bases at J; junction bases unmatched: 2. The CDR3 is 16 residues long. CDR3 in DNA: TGTGCCAGCAGTTCGGGACAGGGGGGTAGCAATCAGCCCCAGCATTTT. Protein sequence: CASSSGQGGSNQPQHF.

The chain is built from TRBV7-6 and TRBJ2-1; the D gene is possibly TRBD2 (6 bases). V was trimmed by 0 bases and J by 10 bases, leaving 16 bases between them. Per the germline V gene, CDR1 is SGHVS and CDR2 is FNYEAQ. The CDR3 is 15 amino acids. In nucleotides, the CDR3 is TGTGCCAGCAGCTTAGCGGGCGGCGGGGCGCGGGAGCAGTTCTTC. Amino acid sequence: CASSLAGGGAREQFF.

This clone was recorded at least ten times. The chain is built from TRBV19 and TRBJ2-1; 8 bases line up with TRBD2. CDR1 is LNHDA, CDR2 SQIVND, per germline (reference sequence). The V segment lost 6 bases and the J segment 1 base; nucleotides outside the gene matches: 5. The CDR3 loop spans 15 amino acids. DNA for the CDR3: TGTGCCAGTAGGGCCGGGAGGGAGTCCTACAATGAGCAGTTCTTC. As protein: CASRAGRESYNEQFF.

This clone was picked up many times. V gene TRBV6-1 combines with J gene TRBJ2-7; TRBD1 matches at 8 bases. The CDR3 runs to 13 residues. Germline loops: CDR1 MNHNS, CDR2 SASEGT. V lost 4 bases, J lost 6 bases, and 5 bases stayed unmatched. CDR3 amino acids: CASSGGQGREQYV. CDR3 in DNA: TGTGCCAGCAGTGGAGGACAGGGTCGCGAGCAGTACGTC.

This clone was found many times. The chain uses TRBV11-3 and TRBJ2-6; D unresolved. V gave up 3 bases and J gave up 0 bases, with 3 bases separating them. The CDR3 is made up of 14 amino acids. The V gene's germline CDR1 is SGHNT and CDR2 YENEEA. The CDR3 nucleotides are TGTGCCAGCAGCTTCTCCTCTGGGGCCAACGTCCTGACTTTC. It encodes CASSFSSGANVLTF.

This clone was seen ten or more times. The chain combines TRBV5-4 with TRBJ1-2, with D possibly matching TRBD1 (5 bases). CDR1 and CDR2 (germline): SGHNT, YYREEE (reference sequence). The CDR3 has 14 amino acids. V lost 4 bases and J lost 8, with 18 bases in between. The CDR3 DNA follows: TGTGCCAGCAGCCCGGGGGATTTTTCCCACGGCTACACCTTC. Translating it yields CASSPGDFSHGYTF.